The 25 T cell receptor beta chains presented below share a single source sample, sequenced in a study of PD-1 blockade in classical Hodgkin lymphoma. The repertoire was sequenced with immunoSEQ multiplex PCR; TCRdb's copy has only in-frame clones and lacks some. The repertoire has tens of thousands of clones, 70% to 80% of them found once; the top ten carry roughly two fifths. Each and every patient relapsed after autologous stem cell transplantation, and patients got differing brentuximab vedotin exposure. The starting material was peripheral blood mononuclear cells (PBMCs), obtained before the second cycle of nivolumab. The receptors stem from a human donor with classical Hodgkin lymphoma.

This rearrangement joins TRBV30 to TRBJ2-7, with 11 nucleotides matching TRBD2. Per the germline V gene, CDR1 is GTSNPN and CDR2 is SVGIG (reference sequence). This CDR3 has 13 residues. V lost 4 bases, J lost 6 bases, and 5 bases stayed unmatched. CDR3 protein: CAWNRLAGGEQYF. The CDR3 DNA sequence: TGTGCCTGGAATCGCCTAGCGGGAGGCGAGCAGTACTTC.

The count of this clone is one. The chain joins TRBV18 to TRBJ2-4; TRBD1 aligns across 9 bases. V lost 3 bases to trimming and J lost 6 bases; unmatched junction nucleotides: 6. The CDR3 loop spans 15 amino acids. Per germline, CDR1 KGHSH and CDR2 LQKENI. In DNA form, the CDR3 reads TGTGCCAGCTCACCGGGACAGGGATGGGGAAACATTCAGTACTTC. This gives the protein CASSPGQGWGNIQYF.

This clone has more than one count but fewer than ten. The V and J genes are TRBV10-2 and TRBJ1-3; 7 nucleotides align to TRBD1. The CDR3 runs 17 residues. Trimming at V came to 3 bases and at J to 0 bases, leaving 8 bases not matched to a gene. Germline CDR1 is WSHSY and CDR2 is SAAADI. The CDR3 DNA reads TGCGCCAGCAGTGACGGGACAGCCGCGTTCTCTGGAAACACCATATATTTT. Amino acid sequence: CASSDGTAAFSGNTIYF.

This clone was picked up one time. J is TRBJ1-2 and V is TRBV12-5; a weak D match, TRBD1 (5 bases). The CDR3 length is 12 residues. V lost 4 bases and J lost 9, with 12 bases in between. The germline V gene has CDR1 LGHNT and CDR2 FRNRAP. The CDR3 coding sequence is TGTGCTAGTGGTTCGACAGTTACCAGCTACACCTTC. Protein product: CASGSTVTSYTF.

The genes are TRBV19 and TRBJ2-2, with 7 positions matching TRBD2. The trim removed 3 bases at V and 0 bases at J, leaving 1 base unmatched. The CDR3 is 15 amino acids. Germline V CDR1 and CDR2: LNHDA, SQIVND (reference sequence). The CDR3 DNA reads TGTGCCAGTAGTATCCGGGGGGCGAACACCGGGGAGCTGTTTTTT. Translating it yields CASSIRGANTGELFF.

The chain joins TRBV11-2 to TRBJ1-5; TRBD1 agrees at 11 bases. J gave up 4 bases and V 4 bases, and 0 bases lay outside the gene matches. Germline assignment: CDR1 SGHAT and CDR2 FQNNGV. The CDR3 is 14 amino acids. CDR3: CASSWDRGNQPQHF. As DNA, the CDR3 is TGTGCCAGCAGCTGGGACAGGGGGAATCAGCCCCAGCATTTT.

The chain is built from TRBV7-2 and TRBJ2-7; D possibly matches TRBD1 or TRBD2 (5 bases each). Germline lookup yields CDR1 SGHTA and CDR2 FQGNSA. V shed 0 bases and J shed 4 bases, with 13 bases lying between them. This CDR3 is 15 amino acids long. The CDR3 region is CASSLAGGGMYEQYF. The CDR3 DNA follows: TGTGCCAGCAGCTTAGCGGGTGGGGGTATGTACGAGCAGTACTTC.

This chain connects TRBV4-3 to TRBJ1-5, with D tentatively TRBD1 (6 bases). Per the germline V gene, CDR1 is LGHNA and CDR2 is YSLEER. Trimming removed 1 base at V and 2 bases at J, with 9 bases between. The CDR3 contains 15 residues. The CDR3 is CASSQVAGGNQPQHF. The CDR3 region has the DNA TGCGCCAGCAGCCAAGTTGCAGGGGGCAATCAGCCCCAGCATTTT.

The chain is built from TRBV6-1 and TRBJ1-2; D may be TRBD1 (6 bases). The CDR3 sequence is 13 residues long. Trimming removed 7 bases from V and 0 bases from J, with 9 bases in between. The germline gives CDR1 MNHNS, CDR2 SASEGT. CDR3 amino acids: CASTEGANYGYTF. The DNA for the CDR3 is TGTGCCAGCACCGAGGGGGCTAACTATGGCTACACCTTC.

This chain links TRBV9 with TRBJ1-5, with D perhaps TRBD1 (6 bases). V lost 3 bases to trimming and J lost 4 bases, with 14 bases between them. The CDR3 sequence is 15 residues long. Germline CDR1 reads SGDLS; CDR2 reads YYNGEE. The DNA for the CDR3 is TGTGCCAGCAGCGCCCTCGGGACAAATAATCAGCCCCAGCATTTT. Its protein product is CASSALGTNNQPQHF.

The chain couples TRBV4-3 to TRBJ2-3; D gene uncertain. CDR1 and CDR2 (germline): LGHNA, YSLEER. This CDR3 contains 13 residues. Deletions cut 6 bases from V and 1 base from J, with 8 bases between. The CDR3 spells CASRSLGTDTQYF. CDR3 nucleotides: TGCGCCAGCAGGTCTCTGGGCACAGATACGCAGTATTTT.

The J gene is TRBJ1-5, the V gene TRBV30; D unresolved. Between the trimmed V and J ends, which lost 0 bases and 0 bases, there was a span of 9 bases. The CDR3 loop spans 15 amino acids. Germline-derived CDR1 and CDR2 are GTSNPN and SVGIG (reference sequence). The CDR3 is CAWSVDSHSNQPQHF. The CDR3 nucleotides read TGTGCCTGGAGTGTGGACTCTCATAGCAATCAGCCCCAGCATTTT. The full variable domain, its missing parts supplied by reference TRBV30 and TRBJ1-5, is SQTIHQWPATLVQPVGSPLSLECTVEGTSNPNLYWYRQAAGRGLQLLFYSVGIGQISSEVPQNLSASRPQDRQFILSSKKLLLSDSGFYLCAWSVDSHSNQPQHFGDGTRLSIL.

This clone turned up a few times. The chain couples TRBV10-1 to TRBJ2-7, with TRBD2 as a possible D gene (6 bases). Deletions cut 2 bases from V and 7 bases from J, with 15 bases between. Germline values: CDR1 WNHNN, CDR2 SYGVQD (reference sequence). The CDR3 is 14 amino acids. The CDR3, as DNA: TGCGCCAGCAGTGAGAGGACTACCAAGGGGGAGCAGTACTTC. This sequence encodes CASSERTTKGEQYF.

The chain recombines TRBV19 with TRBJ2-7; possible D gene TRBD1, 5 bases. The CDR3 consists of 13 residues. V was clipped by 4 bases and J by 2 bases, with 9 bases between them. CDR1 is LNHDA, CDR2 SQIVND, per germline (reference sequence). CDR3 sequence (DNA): TGTGCCAGTAGTACAGGACAAACCTACGAGCAGTACTTC. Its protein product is CASSTGQTYEQYF. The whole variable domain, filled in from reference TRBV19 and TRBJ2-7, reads DGGITQSPKYLFRKEGQNVTLSCEQNLNHDAMYWYRQDPGQGLRLIYYSQIVNDFQKGDIAEGYSVSREKKESFPLTVTSAQKNPTAFYLCASSTGQTYEQYFGPGTRLTVT.

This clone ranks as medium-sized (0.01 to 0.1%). CDR3 sequence reads: CASSLQTGVGVNEQFF. CDR3 coding DNA: TGTGCCAGCAGCCTCCAGACCGGGGTCGGAGTCAATGAGCAGTTCTTC. V usage is TRBV4-2 and J usage is TRBJ2-1; D might be TRBD2 (5 bases). CDR1 LGHNA and CDR2 YNFKEQ come from the germline V gene. The CDR3 contains 16 residues. The V end lost 4 bases, the J end lost 6 bases, and 19 bases lay between the germline ends.

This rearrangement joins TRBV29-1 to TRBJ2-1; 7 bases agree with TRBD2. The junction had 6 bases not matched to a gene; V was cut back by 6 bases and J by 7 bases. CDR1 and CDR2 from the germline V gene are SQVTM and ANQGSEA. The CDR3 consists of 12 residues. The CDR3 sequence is CSVGTIFNEQFF. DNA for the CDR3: TGCAGCGTGGGGACTATCTTTAATGAGCAGTTCTTC.

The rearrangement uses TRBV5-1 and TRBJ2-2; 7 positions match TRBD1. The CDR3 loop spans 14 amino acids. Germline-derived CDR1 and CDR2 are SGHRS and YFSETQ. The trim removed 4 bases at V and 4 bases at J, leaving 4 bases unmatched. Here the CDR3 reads CASSVTGPTGELFF. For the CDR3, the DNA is TGCGCCAGCAGCGTGACAGGGCCCACCGGGGAGCTGTTTTTT. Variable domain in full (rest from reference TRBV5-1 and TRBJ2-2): KAGVTQTPRYLIKTRGQQVTLSCSPISGHRSVSWYQQTPGQGLQFLFEYFSETQRNKGNFPGRFSGRQFSNSRSEMNVSTLELGDSALYLCASSVTGPTGELFFGEGSRLTVL.

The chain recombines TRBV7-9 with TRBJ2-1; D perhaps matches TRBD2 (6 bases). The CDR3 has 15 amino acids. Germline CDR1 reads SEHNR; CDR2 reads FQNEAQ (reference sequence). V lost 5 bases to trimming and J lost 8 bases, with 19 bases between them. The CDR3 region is CASSLGLGDPDEQFF. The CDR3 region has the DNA TGTGCCAGCAGCCTGGGACTGGGGGATCCCGATGAGCAGTTCTTC.

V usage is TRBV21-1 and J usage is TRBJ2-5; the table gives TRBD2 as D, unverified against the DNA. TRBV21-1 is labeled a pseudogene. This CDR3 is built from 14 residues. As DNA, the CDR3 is TGTGCCAGCAGCAAAACTCTAGCGGGAGAGACCCAGTACTTC. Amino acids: CASSKTLAGETQYF.

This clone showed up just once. CDR3 coding DNA: TGTGCCAGCAGCTTAGTGGTAGCGGTGCGCACAGATACGCAGTATTTT. As protein: CASSLVVAVRTDTQYF. The chain has TRBV11-2 and TRBJ2-3, with a weak D call TRBD2 (6 bases). V was clipped by 1 base and J by 1 base, with 12 bases between them. CDR1 is SGHAT and CDR2 is FQNNGV in the germline V gene. There are 16 residues in the CDR3.

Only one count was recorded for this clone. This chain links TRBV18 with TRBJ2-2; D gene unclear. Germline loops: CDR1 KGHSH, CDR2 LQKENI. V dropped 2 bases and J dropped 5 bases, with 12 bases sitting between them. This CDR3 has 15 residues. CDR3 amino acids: CASSPVTQATGELFF. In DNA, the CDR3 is TGTGCCAGCTCACCAGTTACGCAGGCGACCGGGGAGCTGTTTTTT.

The CDR3 bases are TGCGCCAGCAGCCAAGATCAAGGACAGCAAGAGACCCAGTACTTC. Amino acids: CASSQDQGQQETQYF. The chain employs TRBV4-3 and TRBJ2-5; weak D call: TRBD1 (6 bases). The CDR3 is made up of 15 amino acids. Germline lookup yields CDR1 LGHNA and CDR2 YSLEER. Between the trimmed V and J ends, which lost 0 bases and 2 bases, there was a span of 10 bases.

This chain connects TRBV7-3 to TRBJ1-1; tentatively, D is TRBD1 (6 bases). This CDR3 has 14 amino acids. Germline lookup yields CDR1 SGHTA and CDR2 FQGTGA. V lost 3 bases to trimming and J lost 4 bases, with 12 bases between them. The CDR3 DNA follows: TGTGCCAGCAGCTTTGGGGGGCTGGGCACTGAAGCTTTCTTT. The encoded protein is CASSFGGLGTEAFF.

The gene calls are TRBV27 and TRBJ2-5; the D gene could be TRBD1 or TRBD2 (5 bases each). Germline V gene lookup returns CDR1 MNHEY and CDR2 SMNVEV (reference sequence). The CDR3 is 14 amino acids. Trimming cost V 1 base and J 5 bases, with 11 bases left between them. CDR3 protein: CASSLYRTLETQYF. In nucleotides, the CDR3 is TGTGCCAGCAGTTTATACAGGACTTTGGAGACCCAGTACTTC.

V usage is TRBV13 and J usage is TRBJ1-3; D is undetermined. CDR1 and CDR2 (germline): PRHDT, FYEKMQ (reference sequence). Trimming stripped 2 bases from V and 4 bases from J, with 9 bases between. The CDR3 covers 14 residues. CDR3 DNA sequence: TGTGCCAGCAGCTTACTGTCTCCGGGAAACACCATATATTTT. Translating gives CASSLLSPGNTIYF.